This TCR beta chain was recorded in a study of OX40 agonist ivuxolimab in advanced cancers. Findings and caveats of the study: Antigens targeted by the expanded peripheral T cells were not determined.

Repertoires were generated with immunoSEQ multiplex PCR, while TCRdb's copy carries only in-frame clones and drops some. The sample yields nearly 80,000 clones, 80% to 95% seen once. Worth noting for this clone: Its antigen is unidentified.

The sequence was collected from an adult with an advanced solid tumor such as melanoma, head and neck, liver or kidney cancer. The sequenced sample was CD4+ or CD8+ T cells sorted from blood, obtained in a trial of the OX40 agonist ivuxolimab.

The CDR3 DNA reads TGTGCCACCAGCTCAACCCCCGTCAGGGCAGGCGGTAATCAGCCCCAGCATTTT. It encodes CATSSTPVRAGGNQPQHF. The V call is TRBV15, the J call TRBJ1-5; TRBD1 might be the D (5 bases). The CDR3 extends over 18 amino acids. CDR1 and CDR2 (germline): LNHNV, YYDKDF (reference sequence). Trimming shortened V by 5 bases and J by 4 bases, and 24 bases separated the two germline ends.